The 8 T cell receptor beta chains in this list originate from one sample, sequenced in a study of tumor-infiltrating lymphocytes in primary liver carcinoma. Germline DNA was extracted alongside blood RNA, which was obtained from unsorted whole blood. Synthesis of TCR beta cDNA was carried out from approximately 470 ng total RNA with a constant-region primer. Libraries covering TCR beta were generated through three nested multiplex PCR rounds (using a slightly modified ARM-PCR). Running roughly 10 cycles apiece, the first two PCR rounds relied on TRBV1-TRBV30 forward primers together with a C-beta reverse primer. MiXCR, run by TCRdb on the multiplex PCR reads, gives a single entry per CDR3 protein. The sample contains 300,000 to 350,000 distinct CDR3 sequences, 50% to 75% of which appear only once. The sample was peripheral blood. The source is a woman aged 25 to 45 with primary liver carcinoma and hepatitis B virus infection.

Concerning this clonotype: This could be a read error, since a much larger clone is one nucleotide away. The V call is TRBV6-5, the J call TRBJ2-4, with D possibly being TRBD1 or TRBD2 (5 bases each). From germline, CDR1 is MNHEY and CDR2 SVGAGI. The length of the CDR3 is 16 residues. DNA of the CDR3: TGTGCCGGTGGGGCACGCAGAACCCTAGCCAAAAACATTGAGTACTTC. This sequence encodes CAGGARRTLAKNIEYF.

CDR3 amino acids: CASSYKDSSSNERYF. CDR3 DNA: TGTGCCAGCAGTTACAAGGACAGCAGCTCCAACGAACGGTACTTC. The rearrangement uses TRBV6-5 and TRBJ2-7; perhaps TRBD1 as D (6 bases). The CDR3 spans 15 residues. The germline V gene encodes CDR1 MNHEY and CDR2 SVGAGI. V lost 2 bases to trimming and J lost 12 bases, with 23 bases between them.

Remarks on this clonotype: The germline gene is not matched at one end of the junction; a read error may be the cause. V and J are TRBV5-8 and TRBJ1-4, with D tentatively TRBD1 (5 bases). Germline V gene sequence: CDR1 SGHTS, CDR2 YDEGEE. The CDR3 spans 17 residues. The CDR3 sequence: CASSLEEGTATNERLFF. In DNA, the CDR3 is TGTGCCAGCAGCTTGGAAGAAGGGACCGCAACTAATGAAAGACTGTTTTTT. Combining the CDR3 with reference TRBV5-8 and TRBJ1-4 gives the whole variable domain EAGVTQSPTHLIKTRGQQATLRCSPISGHTSVYWYQQALGLGLQFLLWYDEGEERNRGNFPPRFSGRQFPNYSSELNVNALELEDSALYLCASSLEEGTATNERLFFGSGTQLSVL.

Details on this clonotype: A read error may explain this, as a much larger clone is one base away. The CDR3 does not end in the conserved phenylalanine or tryptophan, so this is likely a read error. The V and J genes are TRBV29-1 and TRBJ2-5; D is uncertain. V was pared by 8 bases and J by 4 bases, with 11 bases between. Germline CDR1 is SQVTM and CDR2 is ANQGSEA. The CDR3 is 11 residues long. In DNA, the CDR3 is TGCAGCTCTAAGTGGTCAGAGACCCAGTACATC. Translating gives CSSKWSETQYI.

This clonotype was seen at least ten times. The chain uses TRBV29-1 and TRBJ2-1; either TRBD1 or TRBD2 may supply D (5 bases each). The CDR3 is 18 amino acids. The germline CDR1 and CDR2 sequences are SQVTM and ANQGSEA. Trimming shortened V by 5 bases and J by 1 base, and 24 bases separated the two germline ends. CDR3 region: CSVRGTAEALRSYNEQFF. The DNA for the CDR3 is TGCAGCGTTCGGGGCACAGCCGAAGCCTTACGGTCCTACAATGAGCAGTTCTTC.

About this clonotype itself: The junction departs from the called germline gene at one end, perhaps through a read error. The chain couples TRBV6-1 to TRBJ2-1; D uncertain. CDR1 and CDR2 from the germline V gene are MNHNS and SASEGT. The CDR3 is 15 amino acids. DNA for the CDR3: TGTGCCAGCACCACGCTAGGTTGTCCCTACGATGAGCAGTTCTTC. This codes for CASTTLGCPYDEQFF.

This clonotype was detected many times. V gene TRBV29-1 combines with J gene TRBJ1-1, with 7 bases that match TRBD1. CDR3 length: 12 residues. Germline V gene lookup returns CDR1 SQVTM and CDR2 ANQGSEA. V lost 6 bases, J lost 6 bases, and 7 bases stayed unmatched. The CDR3 region has the DNA TGCAGCGTCCAACAGGGGATCTCTGAAGCTTTCTTT. Its protein is CSVQQGISEAFF.

Of note for this clonotype: A much larger clone lies one base from this, so it may be a read error. The J gene is TRBJ2-6, the V gene TRBV6-2 or TRBV6-3; TRBD1 aligns across 7 bases. CDR3 length: 17 residues. Germline V gives CDR1 MNHEY, CDR2 SVGEGT. CDR3 in DNA: TGTGCCAGCAGTAAATGGACAGGTGGCGCTGGGGCCAACGTCATGACTTTC. Protein: CASSKWTGGAGANVMTF.